One T cell receptor beta chain is described in this entry. The target of this receptor is not known. No clone much larger than this one lies a single base away; base qualities are absent. The data were taken from a study of blood T cell repertoires in COVID-19 (dated by TCRdb to the early 2020s). About the investigation overall: Collaborator samples came from the United States, Italy and Spain and covered acute and convalescent phases of COVID-19. The material from the prospective study consisted of cDNA or gDNA derived from T cells, B-cell-depleted T cells, or PBMCs. Deeply sampled blood TCRbeta repertoires from subjects exposed to, actively infected with, or recovered from COVID-19 were included in the dataset. Nearly every sample came with metadata listing a de-identified subject ID, COVID-19 status, age in years and sex. Samples were obtained from the ongoing ImmuneRACE study (first 160 participants) and from 950 to 1,500 subjects provided by 6 global collaborators. A freely available public database, intended as a resource for researchers studying the immune response to SARS-CoV-2, is where the repertoires were released. Where HLA class I and class II types were available, the types were taken from metadata supplied by the sample provider, not from assay-based typing.

The paper's findings and limits, for the study overall: The amount of clinical and demographic metadata varied by source and participant and was provided uncurated.

CDR1 and CDR2 were assigned from the germline V gene as SGDLS and YYNGEE. A distance of 13 bases separates the germline ends of V and J, which lose 3 bases and 3 bases respectively. CDR3 length: 15 amino acids, cysteine to phenylalanine. Just the 45-base CDR3 DNA is kept, in frame starting at base 1. Enrolling through a virtual design, the prospective study's participants ranged in age from about 18 to 100 years and lived across approximately 25 United States geographic areas. In the prospective study, participants were assigned to cohorts based on the clinical history participants reported in a screening survey and a study questionnaire. In the prospective study, whole blood, serum and a nasopharyngeal or oropharyngeal swab were collected from each participant by mobile phlebotomists. Participants in the prospective study had the option to provide additional blood draws and questionnaires over a roughly two-month period. Before DNA extraction, prospective study blood samples were shipped either frozen or at room temperature.

TCRbeta CDR3 regions were amplified from genomic DNA using the immunoSEQ Assay, a bias-controlled multiplex PCR. In the authors' own workflow: The number of nucleated cells in each sample was estimated by amplification of reference gene primers within the assay. Sequence reads were collapsed and filtered to measure the absolute abundance of every unique TCRbeta CDR3 rearrangement. For each sample, productive Simpson clonality was calculated as the square root of Simpson's diversity index over productive rearrangements. In its TCRdb copy, this immuneACCESS table keeps in-frame sequences only and misses some clones. Where compared with another copy, unresolved V genes explain less than half of these, and the others have no known cause. That table furnishes V, J and clone size, whereas the DNA furnished D and trimming. The table for this sample lists 220,000 or so clones; approximately 80% of them were counted only once. The ten largest make up about 1.3% of the sample.

This chain is built from TRBV9 and TRBJ1-3, with TRBD1 tentatively as D gene (6 bases match). Sequencing was performed on PBMCs or T cells enriched from blood (not recorded which). The TCR sequence derives from a woman in her thirties or forties with acute COVID-19. The sequence in DNA is TGTGCCAGCAGCGGCGGCGGGGGCTATGGAAACACCATATATTTT. This yields the protein CASSGGGGYGNTIYF.